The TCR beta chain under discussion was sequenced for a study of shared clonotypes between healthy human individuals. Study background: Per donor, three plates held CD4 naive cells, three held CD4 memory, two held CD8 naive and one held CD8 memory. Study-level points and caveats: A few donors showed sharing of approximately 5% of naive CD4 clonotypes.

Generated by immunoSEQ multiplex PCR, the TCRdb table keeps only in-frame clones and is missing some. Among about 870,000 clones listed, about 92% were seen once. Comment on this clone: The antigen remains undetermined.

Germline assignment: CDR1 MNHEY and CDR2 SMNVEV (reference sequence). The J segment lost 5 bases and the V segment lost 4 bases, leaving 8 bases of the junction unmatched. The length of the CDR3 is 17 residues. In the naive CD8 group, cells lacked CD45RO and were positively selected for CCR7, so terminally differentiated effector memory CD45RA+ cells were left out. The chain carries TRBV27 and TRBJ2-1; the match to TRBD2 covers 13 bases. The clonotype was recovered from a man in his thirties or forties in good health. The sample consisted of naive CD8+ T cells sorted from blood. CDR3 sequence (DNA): TGTGCCAGCAGTTCCTCCGGGACTAGCGGGATGAACAATGAGCAGTTCTTC. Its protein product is CASSSSGTSGMNNEQFF.